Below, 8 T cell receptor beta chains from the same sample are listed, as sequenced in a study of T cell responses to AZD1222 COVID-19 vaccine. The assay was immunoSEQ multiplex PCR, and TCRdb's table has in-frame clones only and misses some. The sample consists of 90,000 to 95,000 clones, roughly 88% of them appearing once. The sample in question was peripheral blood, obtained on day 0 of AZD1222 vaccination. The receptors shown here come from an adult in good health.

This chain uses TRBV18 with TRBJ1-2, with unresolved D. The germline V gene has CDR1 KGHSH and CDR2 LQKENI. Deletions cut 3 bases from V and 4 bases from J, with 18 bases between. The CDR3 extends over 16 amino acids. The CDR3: CASSPQDVGLRYGYTF. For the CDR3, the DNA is TGTGCCAGCTCACCCCAGGACGTAGGACTCCGCTATGGCTACACCTTC.

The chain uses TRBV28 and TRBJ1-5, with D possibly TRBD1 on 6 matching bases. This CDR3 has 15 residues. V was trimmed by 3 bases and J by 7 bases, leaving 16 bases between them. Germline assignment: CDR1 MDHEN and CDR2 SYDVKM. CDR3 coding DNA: TGTGCCAGCAGTTTCGAATCGAGGGGGAAACAGCCCCAGCATTTT. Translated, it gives CASSFESRGKQPQHF.

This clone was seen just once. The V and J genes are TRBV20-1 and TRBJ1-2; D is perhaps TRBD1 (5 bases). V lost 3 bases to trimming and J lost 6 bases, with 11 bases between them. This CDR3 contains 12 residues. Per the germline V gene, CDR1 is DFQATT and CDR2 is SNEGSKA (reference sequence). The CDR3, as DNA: TGCAGTGCTAGTATAGGGGATAATGGCTACACCTTC. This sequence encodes CSASIGDNGYTF.

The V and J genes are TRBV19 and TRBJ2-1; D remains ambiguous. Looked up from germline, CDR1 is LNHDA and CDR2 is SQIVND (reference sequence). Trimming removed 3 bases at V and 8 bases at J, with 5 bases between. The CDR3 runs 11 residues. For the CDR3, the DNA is TGTGCCAGTAGTATTAGGGATGAGCAGTTCTTC. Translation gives CASSIRDEQFF.

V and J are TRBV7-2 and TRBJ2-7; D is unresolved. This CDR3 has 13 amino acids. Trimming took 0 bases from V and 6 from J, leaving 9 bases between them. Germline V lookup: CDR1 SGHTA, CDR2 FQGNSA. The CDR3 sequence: CASSLAEPTEQYF. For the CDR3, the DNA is TGTGCCAGCAGCTTAGCGGAGCCAACCGAGCAGTACTTC.

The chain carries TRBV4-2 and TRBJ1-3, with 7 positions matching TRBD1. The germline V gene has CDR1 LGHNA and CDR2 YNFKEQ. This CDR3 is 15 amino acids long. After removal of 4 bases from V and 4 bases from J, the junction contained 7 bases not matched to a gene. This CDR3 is CASSRRDSSGNTIYF. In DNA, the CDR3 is TGTGCCAGCAGCCGGCGGGACAGCTCCGGAAACACCATATATTTT.

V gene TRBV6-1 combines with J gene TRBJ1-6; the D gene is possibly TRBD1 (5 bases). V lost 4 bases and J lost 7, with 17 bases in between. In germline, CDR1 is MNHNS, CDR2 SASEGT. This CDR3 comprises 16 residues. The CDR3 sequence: CASSVVPGTGNSPLHF. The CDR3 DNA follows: TGTGCCAGCAGTGTAGTTCCCGGGACGGGGAATTCACCCCTCCACTTT.

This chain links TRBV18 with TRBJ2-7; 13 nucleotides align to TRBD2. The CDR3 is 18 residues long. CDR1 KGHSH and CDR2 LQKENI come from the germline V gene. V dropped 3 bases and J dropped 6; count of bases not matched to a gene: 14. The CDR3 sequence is CASSPSGTSGTLSGEQYF. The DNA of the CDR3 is TGTGCCAGCTCACCTTCCGGGACTAGCGGGACCTTAAGTGGCGAGCAGTACTTC. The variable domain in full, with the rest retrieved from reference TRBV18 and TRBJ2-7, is NAGVMQNPRHLVRRRGQEARLRCSPMKGHSHVYWYRQLPEEGLKFMVYLQKENIIDESGMPKERFSAEFPKEGPSILRIQQVVRGDSAAYFCASSPSGTSGTLSGEQYFGPGTRLTVT.